This T cell receptor beta chain was observed in a study of cytomegalovirus exposure and HLA in healthy donors. The PCR contained 60 Vbeta and 13 Jbeta primers. TCRdb keeps only in-frame clones here, not all; method: immunoSEQ multiplex PCR. Among some 120,000 clones listed, around three quarters were seen once. Nominal health characterized the donors when sampled, though unrecorded immune exposures were likely. The source material was PBMCs. This TCR was sampled from a young man in good health and CMV-seropositive.

CDR3 region: CASSQGQGGNQPQHF. The CDR3 DNA reads as TGTGCCAGCAGCCAGGGACAGGGAGGCAATCAGCCCCAGCATTTT. V gene TRBV28 combines with J gene TRBJ1-5; TRBD1 aligns across 9 bases. The junction had 5 bases not matched to a gene; V was cut back by 6 bases and J by 2 bases. Per germline, CDR1 MDHEN and CDR2 SYDVKM. The CDR3 is 15 residues long. Using reference TRBV28 and TRBJ1-5 for the parts outside the CDR3, the full variable domain is DVKVTQSSRYLVKRTGEKVFLECVQDMDHENMFWYRQDPGLGLRLIYFSYDVKMKEKGDIPEGYSVSREKKERFSLILESASTNQTSMYLCASSQGQGGNQPQHFGDGTRLSIL.